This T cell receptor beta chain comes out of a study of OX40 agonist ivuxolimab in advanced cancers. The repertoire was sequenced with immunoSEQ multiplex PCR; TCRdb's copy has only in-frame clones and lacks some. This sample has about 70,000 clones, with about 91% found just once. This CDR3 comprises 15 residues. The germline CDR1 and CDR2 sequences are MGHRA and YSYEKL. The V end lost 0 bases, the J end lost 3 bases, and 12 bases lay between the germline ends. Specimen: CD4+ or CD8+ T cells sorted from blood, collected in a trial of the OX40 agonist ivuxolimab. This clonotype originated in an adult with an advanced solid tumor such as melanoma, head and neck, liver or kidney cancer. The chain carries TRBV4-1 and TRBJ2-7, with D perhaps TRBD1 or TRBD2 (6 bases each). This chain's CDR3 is CASSQEPGAGYEQYF. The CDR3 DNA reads TGCGCCAGCAGCCAAGAGCCGGGGGCCGGCTACGAGCAGTACTTC.